This record looks at one T cell receptor (beta chain) sequence and its context. One entry per CDR3 protein, called by TCRdb with MiXCR from the 5' RACE reads. The sample has about 170,000 distinct CDR3 sequences; approximately 6.2% are singletons. The CDR3 totals 13 residues. CDR1 is SGHNT, CDR2 YYREEE, per germline (reference sequence). V was cut by 2 bases and J by 9 bases, with 12 bases left in between. The data originate from a study of T cells after yellow fever vaccination. For the study at large: SMART-Seq v4 Ultra Low Input prepared the low-cell-number fractions.

This clonotype originated in a man between 18 and 29 years old who received the YFV17D yellow fever vaccine. This specimen consisted of CD4+ T cells sorted from PBMCs, obtained on the day of the first yellow fever vaccination. V usage is TRBV5-4 and J usage is TRBJ2-1; tentative D call: TRBD2 (5 bases). CDR3 residues: CASSFGSFSEQFF. The CDR3 DNA sequence: TGTGCCAGCAGCTTTGGGAGTTTCAGTGAGCAGTTCTTC. The whole variable domain, filled in from reference TRBV5-4 and TRBJ2-1, reads ETGVTQSPTHLIKTRGQQVTLRCSSQSGHNTVSWYQQALGQGPQFIFQYYREEENGRGNFPPRFSGLQFPNYSSELNVNALELDDSALYLCASSFGSFSEQFFGPGTRLTVL.